This T cell receptor beta chain was captured by sequencing in a study of graft-versus-host responses after intestinal transplantation. Background on the study: Each of the recipients got a multivisceral, liver-intestinal, or isolated intestinal transplant. Regarding the study as a whole: GvH clones were identified in recipient marrow, with some first appearing in ileum or blood.

A word on this clone: What it recognizes is unknown.

Method: immunoSEQ multiplex PCR; TCRdb's copy keeps in-frame clones and lacks some. The sample contains more than 85,000 clones, approximately 94% of which appear only once. The sequencing used unstimulated CD8+ T cells sorted from spleen or lymph node cells, collected before intestinal transplant. The sequence was obtained from a human donor who received an intestinal transplant.

CDR3 loop: CASSQPGESYEQYF. CDR3 coding DNA: TGCGCCAGCAGCCAACCGGGAGAGTCCTACGAGCAGTACTTC. J is TRBJ2-7 and V is TRBV4-1, with a tentative D call TRBD2 (6 bases). The V end lost 2 bases, the J end lost 1 base, and 9 bases lay between the germline ends. The CDR3 sequence is 14 residues long. Germline-derived CDR1 and CDR2 are MGHRA and YSYEKL.